This passage covers 31 T cell receptor beta chains from one sample sequenced in a study of early T cells in non-severe SARS-CoV-2 infection. TCRdb itself ran the 5' RACE reads through MiXCR, one entry per CDR3 protein. The sample records fewer than 40,000 distinct CDR3 sequences, approximately 7.1% being singletons. The material sequenced was whole blood, taken at baseline. These receptors came from an adult who was a healthcare worker with PCR-confirmed SARS-CoV-2 infection or an uninfected control (not recorded which).

In DNA form, the CDR3 reads TGTGCCAGCAGCCCAAGGACAGGCCCAGATACGCAGTATTTT. Protein: CASSPRTGPDTQYF. The chain couples TRBV5-3 to TRBJ2-3; 7 nucleotides align to TRBD1. TRBV5-3 qualifies as an ORF whose function is uncertain. V lost 8 bases to trimming and J lost 4 bases; unmatched junction nucleotides: 10. The CDR3 consists of 14 residues.

The chain employs TRBV7-2 and TRBJ1-4; unclear D gene. V was pared by 4 bases and J by 6 bases, with 9 bases between. The CDR3 is 13 amino acids. Germline CDR1 and CDR2: SGHTA and FQGNSA. CDR3 DNA: TGTGCCAGCAGCTCCCGCGCCCATGAAAAACTGTTTTTT. It yields the protein CASSSRAHEKLFF. Full variable domain (rest looked up from reference TRBV7-2 and TRBJ1-4): GAGVSQSPSNKVTEKGKDVELRCDPISGHTALYWYRQSLGQGLEFLIYFQGNSAPDKSGLPSDRFSAERTGGSVSTLTIQRTQQEDSAVYLCASSSRAHEKLFFGSGTQLSVL.

This clonotype was recorded a few times. The chain uses TRBV4-2 and TRBJ2-1; D ambiguous. The germline V and J ends were trimmed by 1 base and 0 bases, with 7 bases remaining between them. Germline CDR1 and CDR2: LGHNA and YNFKEQ. The CDR3 extends over 15 amino acids. The CDR3 protein is CASSQGGSSYNEQFF. The CDR3 DNA reads TGTGCCAGCAGCCAAGGCGGAAGCTCCTACAATGAGCAGTTCTTC.

The CDR3, as DNA: TGTGCCAGCAGCCGAAGTTGGGGCATAATACCTAATGAAAAACTGTTTTTT. This encodes CASSRSWGIIPNEKLFF. V and J are TRBV28 and TRBJ1-4; D might be TRBD1 (5 bases). Germline assignment: CDR1 MDHEN and CDR2 SYDVKM. CDR3 length: 17 amino acids. V dropped 6 bases and J dropped 3 bases, with 20 bases sitting between them. Drawing the rest from reference TRBV28 and TRBJ1-4, the complete variable domain is DVKVTQSSRYLVKRTGEKVFLECVQDMDHENMFWYRQDPGLGLRLIYFSYDVKMKEKGDIPEGYSVSREKKERFSLILESASTNQTSMYLCASSRSWGIIPNEKLFFGSGTQLSVL.

This clonotype has at least ten counts. The J gene is TRBJ1-5, the V gene TRBV7-2; TRBD1 agrees at 7 bases. The CDR3 is 16 residues long. Germline CDR1 reads SGHTA; CDR2 reads FQGNSA. The V gene end was trimmed by 2 bases and the J gene end by 5 bases; junction bases not matched to a gene: 9. DNA for the CDR3: TGTGCCAGCAGCTTACAGACAGGGATGAGGGATCAGCCCCAGCATTTT. The encoded protein is CASSLQTGMRDQPQHF.

Ten or more counts support this clonotype. The chain combines TRBV20-1 with TRBJ1-1, with a weak D call TRBD1 (6 bases). CDR1 and CDR2 from the germline V gene are DFQATT and SNEGSKA (reference sequence). The CDR3 totals 14 residues. V was pared by 4 bases and J by 2 bases, with 14 bases between. In DNA, the CDR3 is TGCAGTGCTAAAGGGGGAGGATCAAACACTGAAGCTTTCTTT. Translating it yields CSAKGGGSNTEAFF.

This clonotype was recorded many times. The chain joins TRBV29-1 to TRBJ2-2; D call uncertain. V shed 5 bases and J shed 1 base, with 5 bases lying between them. CDR1 SQVTM and CDR2 ANQGSEA come from the germline V gene. The CDR3 contains 12 residues. The chain's CDR3 is CSVSLNTGELFF. As DNA, the CDR3 is TGCAGCGTTAGCTTGAACACCGGGGAGCTGTTTTTT.

This clonotype has at least ten counts. The chain recombines TRBV7-2 with TRBJ2-1; D remains unclear. The CDR3 consists of 15 residues. The ends were cut back, 1 base at V and 3 bases at J, with 10 bases in the middle. Germline lookup yields CDR1 SGHTA and CDR2 FQGNSA. CDR3 sequence (DNA): TGTGCCAGCAGCTTAGAAGGCAATAACTACAATGAGCAGTTCTTC. This gives the protein CASSLEGNNYNEQFF.

Ten or more counts support this clonotype. The V gene is TRBV7-6, the J gene TRBJ2-1; 9 nucleotides agree with TRBD2. The trim removed 5 bases at V and 4 bases at J, leaving 6 bases unmatched. This CDR3 has 15 residues. Germline V gene lookup returns CDR1 SGHVS and CDR2 FNYEAQ. CDR3: CASSPNSGSYNEQFF. CDR3 DNA: TGTGCCAGCAGCCCCAATAGCGGGAGTTACAATGAGCAGTTCTTC.

The table lists this clonotype with many counts. The chain joins TRBV5-1 to TRBJ2-3; possible D gene TRBD2, 5 bases. CDR3 length equals 15 residues. Germline V gives CDR1 SGHRS, CDR2 YFSETQ. Between the trimmed V and J ends, which lost 0 bases and 4 bases, there was a span of 12 bases. The CDR3 DNA reads as TGCGCCAGCAGCTTGGCCCCGACGAGGGCAGATACGCAGTATTTT. Amino acid sequence: CASSLAPTRADTQYF.

The chain carries TRBV7-9 and TRBJ2-7; D is unclear. Germline loops: CDR1 SEHNR, CDR2 FQNEAQ (reference sequence). The V end lost 1 base, the J end lost 0 bases, and 10 bases lay between the germline ends. The CDR3 contains 15 residues. The CDR3 spells CASSLGEVPSYEQYF. CDR3 bases: TGTGCCAGCAGCTTAGGTGAAGTTCCCTCCTACGAGCAGTACTTC.

In this sample, this clonotype turned up a few times. This chain connects TRBV11-1 to TRBJ2-3, with D unresolved. Trimming left V 1 base short and J 6 bases short, with 5 bases between. Germline CDR1 SGHAT, CDR2 FQDESV (reference sequence). The CDR3 is 12 amino acids. CDR3 coding DNA: TGTGCCAGCAGCTTAGTGCTGGATACGCAGTATTTT. Translation gives CASSLVLDTQYF.

This clonotype was counted between two and nine times. The J gene is TRBJ2-1, the V gene TRBV2, with 10 bases matching TRBD2. Germline values: CDR1 SNHLY, CDR2 FYNNEI. Trimming took 3 bases from V and 0 from J; bases not matched to a gene: 8. CDR3 length: 18 amino acids. In nucleotides, the CDR3 is TGTGCCAGCAGTGACCCCAGTTCTAGCGGGAGCTCCTACAATGAGCAGTTCTTC. Translating gives CASSDPSSSGSSYNEQFF.

This clonotype was detected many times. This may arise from a read error, as a much more abundant clone is one base away. The V gene is TRBV7-8, the J gene TRBJ2-1; D is unresolved. In germline, CDR1 is SGHVS, CDR2 FQNEAQ. The CDR3 runs 16 residues. DNA for the CDR3: TGTGCCAGCAGCTCCCGAGGCCTAAGCTCCTACAATGAGCAGTCCTTC. This gives the protein CASSSRGLSSYNEQSF.

In its sample, this clonotype was seen many times. The chain employs TRBV5-1 and TRBJ2-5, with a tentative D call TRBD1 (6 bases). V gave up 5 bases and J gave up 2 bases, with 13 bases separating them. CDR1 SGHRS and CDR2 YFSETQ come from the germline V gene. The CDR3 consists of 14 residues. In DNA, the CDR3 is TGCGCCAGCAGGGGAAGACAGGTTCAAGAGACCCAGTACTTC. The encoded protein is CASRGRQVQETQYF.

This clonotype occurred many times. The V gene is TRBV10-2, the J gene TRBJ2-1; 16 bases align to TRBD2. Germline CDR1 reads WSHSY; CDR2 reads SAAADI. V dropped 6 bases and J dropped 4; count of bases not matched to a gene: 21. This CDR3 contains 22 residues. CDR3 sequence (DNA): TGCGCCAGCAGCGGGACTAGCGGGAGGGGGTTTTTGAAGCACCCCTTGTACAATGAGCAGTTCTTC. Its translation: CASSGTSGRGFLKHPLYNEQFF.

The V gene is TRBV4-3, the J gene TRBJ1-1; no firm D call. The CDR3 length is 15 residues. Between the trimmed V and J ends, which lost 2 bases and 1 base, there was a span of 11 bases. CDR1 LGHNA and CDR2 YSLEER come from the germline V gene. The CDR3 coding sequence is TGCGCCAGCAGCCAAAGCAGGACGACGAACACTGAAGCTTTCTTT. This encodes CASSQSRTTNTEAFF.

This clonotype appeared a few times. The chain joins TRBV5-5 to TRBJ2-7; no reliable D call. The CDR3 is 12 residues long. Germline V lookup: CDR1 SGHKS, CDR2 YYEKEE (reference sequence). Deletions cut 7 bases from V and 6 bases from J, with 14 bases between. Here the CDR3 reads CASGTFGGEQYF. The CDR3, as DNA: TGTGCCAGCGGCACCTTCGGCGGCGAGCAGTACTTC. The whole variable domain, filled in from reference TRBV5-5 and TRBJ2-7, reads DAGVTQSPTHLIKTRGQQVTLRCSPISGHKSVSWYQQVLGQGPQFIFQYYEKEERGRGNFPDRFSARQFPNYSSELNVNALLLGDSALYLCASGTFGGEQYFGPGTRLTVT.

This clonotype appeared a few times. The V gene is TRBV27, the J gene TRBJ1-5; TRBD1 is a possible D gene (6 bases). V gave up 6 bases and J gave up 0 bases, with 12 bases separating them. Per germline, CDR1 MNHEY and CDR2 SMNVEV (reference sequence). CDR3 length equals 15 residues. This CDR3 reads CASRPGTISNQPQHF. Here the CDR3 DNA reads TGTGCCAGCAGACCCGGGACAATTAGCAATCAGCCCCAGCATTTT.

The chain has TRBV12-3 or TRBV12-4 and TRBJ1-1, with D possibly TRBD1 on 6 matching bases. V was shortened by 5 bases and J by 7 bases, with 14 bases between the two germline ends. The CDR3 loop spans 13 amino acids. The CDR3: CASSDGQSIEAFF. The CDR3 nucleotides are TGTGCCAGCAGTGACGGACAGTCGATTGAAGCTTTCTTT.

This clonotype was seen repeatedly, ten times or more. The chain employs TRBV20-1 and TRBJ2-2, with D unresolved. Germline lookup yields CDR1 DFQATT and CDR2 SNEGSKA (reference sequence). Trimming removed 6 bases from V and 6 bases from J, with 14 bases in between. This CDR3 is 13 amino acids long. The CDR3 protein is CSARPSSSGELFF. Written as DNA, the CDR3 is TGCAGTGCGCGACCCAGTTCTTCCGGGGAGCTGTTTTTT.

The genes are TRBV11-2 and TRBJ2-7, with D uncertain. Germline V CDR1 and CDR2: SGHAT, FQNNGV. The ends were cut back, 0 bases at V and 0 bases at J, with 9 bases in the middle. The CDR3 runs 15 residues. CDR3 nucleotides: TGTGCCAGCAGCTTAGATTCAGGCAACTCCTACGAGCAGTACGTC. Amino acid sequence: CASSLDSGNSYEQYV.

This clonotype was recorded a few times. J is TRBJ2-1 and V is TRBV4-2; the match to TRBD2 covers 7 bases. The CDR3 is made up of 17 amino acids. Trimming removed 0 bases from V and 0 bases from J; junction bases left unmatched: 5. From germline, CDR1 is LGHNA and CDR2 YNFKEQ. CDR3: CASSQDIGGSSYNEQFF. CDR3 DNA: TGTGCCAGCAGCCAAGATATAGGCGGGAGCTCCTACAATGAGCAGTTCTTC.

This clonotype occurred a few times. The chain is built from TRBV7-6 and TRBJ2-1; D remains unclear. Germline assignment: CDR1 SGHVS and CDR2 FNYEAQ. Trimming removed 1 base at V and 8 bases at J, with 6 bases between. The CDR3 is made up of 12 amino acids. The CDR3 loop reads CASSLGEYEQFF. In nucleotides, the CDR3 is TGTGCCAGCAGCTTAGGGGAATATGAGCAGTTCTTC.

The gene calls are TRBV5-1 and TRBJ2-3; TRBD2 agrees at 15 bases. CDR3 length equals 18 residues. The germline V gene encodes CDR1 SGHRS and CDR2 YFSETQ. V gave up 1 base and J gave up 0 bases; unmatched junction bases: 3. The DNA for the CDR3 is TGCGCCAGCAGCTTGTTGGGACTAGCGGGAGGAAGCACAGATACGCAGTATTTT. Protein product: CASSLLGLAGGSTDTQYF.

This clonotype was found many times. The chain recombines TRBV10-3 with TRBJ1-1, with no clear D. Trimming cost V 3 bases and J 0 bases, with 8 bases left between them. The CDR3 runs to 14 residues. The V gene's germline CDR1 is ENHRY and CDR2 SYGVKD. The CDR3 protein is CAISDWVLNTEAFF. DNA for the CDR3: TGTGCCATCAGTGACTGGGTCTTGAACACTGAAGCTTTCTTT.

This clonotype was counted many times. The V gene is TRBV12-3 or TRBV12-4, the J gene TRBJ2-7; D unclear. The CDR3 covers 12 residues. V lost 5 bases to trimming and J lost 3 bases, with 8 bases between them. The CDR3 DNA sequence: TGTGCCAGCAGTAAGCCGGGCTACGAGCAGTACTTC. Residues: CASSKPGYEQYF.

This clonotype was counted between two and nine times. The chain joins TRBV4-1 to TRBJ1-3, with 9 bases that match TRBD1. The CDR3 loop spans 17 amino acids. Germline V gene sequence: CDR1 MGHRA, CDR2 YSYEKL. V shed 3 bases, J shed 4 bases, and the junction held 10 bases outside the gene matches. The CDR3 DNA follows: TGCGCCAGCAGCCACAGTCGACAGGGGGGTTCGGGAAACACCATATATTTT. Its protein is CASSHSRQGGSGNTIYF.

This clonotype was detected ten times or more. The chain carries TRBV12-3 or TRBV12-4 and TRBJ1-1; 9 bases map to TRBD1. The CDR3 runs 14 residues. V lost 7 bases and J lost 6; bases outside the gene matches: 9. The CDR3 DNA sequence: TGTGCCAGCACCCCCACAGGGGGCATTTCTGAAGCTTTCTTT. It translates to CASTPTGGISEAFF.

The chain uses TRBV4-1 and TRBJ2-2; TRBD1 agrees at 7 bases. The CDR3 length is 15 residues. Germline CDR1 is MGHRA and CDR2 is YSYEKL. J was trimmed by 1 base and V by 2 bases; bases with no gene match: 1. The CDR3 DNA is TGCGCCAGCAGCCAACGGACAGGGAACACCGGGGAGCTGTTTTTT. Its protein is CASSQRTGNTGELFF.

V gene TRBV20-1 combines with J gene TRBJ2-7; TRBD2 aligns across 11 bases. The CDR3 extends over 13 amino acids. Germline V gene lookup returns CDR1 DFQATT and CDR2 SNEGSKA (reference sequence). V shed 6 bases, J shed 7 bases, and the junction held 8 bases outside the gene matches. CDR3 amino acids: CSAPIAGGREQYF. The CDR3 nucleotides read TGCAGTGCCCCTATAGCGGGAGGGAGAGAGCAGTACTTC.